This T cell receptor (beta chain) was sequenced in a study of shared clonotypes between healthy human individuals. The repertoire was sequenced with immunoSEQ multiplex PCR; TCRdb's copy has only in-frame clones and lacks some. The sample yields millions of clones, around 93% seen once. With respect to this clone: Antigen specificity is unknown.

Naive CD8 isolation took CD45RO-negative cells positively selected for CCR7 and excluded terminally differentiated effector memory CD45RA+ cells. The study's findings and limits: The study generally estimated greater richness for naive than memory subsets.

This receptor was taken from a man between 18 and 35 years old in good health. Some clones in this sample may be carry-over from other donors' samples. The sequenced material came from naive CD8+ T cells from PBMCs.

CDR3 DNA sequence: TGTGCCAGCAGTTACTCGCTTGGTTCCGGGGAGCTGTTTTTT. Amino acid sequence: CASSYSLGSGELFF. The chain joins TRBV6-5 to TRBJ2-2, with D hard to call. The germline gives CDR1 MNHEY, CDR2 SVGAGI. This CDR3 is 14 amino acids long. The germline V and J ends were trimmed by 0 bases and 6 bases, with 8 bases remaining between them.